Only one count was recorded for the clone carrying this T cell receptor (beta chain). The antigen is not known. V shed 7 bases and J shed 2 bases, with 15 bases lying between them. Germline V gene sequence: CDR1 SNHLY, CDR2 FYNNEI. The CDR3 contains 14 residues. Every patient was affected by relapse after autologous stem cell transplantation, while exposure to brentuximab vedotin was not uniform. Each best response was a complete response, a partial response or progressive disease. Sequenced by immunoSEQ multiplex PCR; TCRdb stores in-frame clones only, minus some. The sample holds tens of thousands of clones, about 92% seen once. The sample originates from a study of PD-1 blockade in classical Hodgkin lymphoma. General study results and limits: No one has yet defined what causes the repertoire differences, which may be disease activity or prior therapy. Complete responders' baseline diversity resembled that of newly diagnosed patients. With CD4+ cells, TCR diversity rose significantly by C4D1, but not with CD8+ cells.

This chain links TRBV2 with TRBJ2-7; tentative D call: TRBD1 (6 bases). The sequences come from peripheral blood mononuclear cells (PBMCs), collected at baseline. This sequence originates from a human donor with classical Hodgkin lymphoma. The CDR3 loop is CASIHGDNTYEQYF. CDR3 DNA: TGTGCCAGCATTCACGGGGACAATACCTACGAGCAGTACTTC.